A selection of T cell receptor beta chains follows, all from one sample in a study of neurological immune-mediated disorders. Each CDR3 protein gets one entry after TCRdb re-called the 5' RACE reads with MiXCR. The repertoire consists of tens of thousands of distinct CDR3 sequences, with 11% to 15% occurring once and the leading ten covering 27%. The sample taken for sequencing was PBMCs. These receptors all come from a woman aged 45-59 years with HTLV-1-associated myelopathy (HAM/TSP). The CDR3 runs from the conserved cysteine through the conserved F or W. D genes are given only for firm matches. Rows give clone size only sometimes, using once, few, many, or a class for an expanded clone.

size	D	V	J	CDR3	DNA
many	TRBD1	TRBV20-1	TRBJ1-5	CSARKTGGVRGNQPQHF	TGCAGTGCTAGAAAGACAGGGGGCGTGCGGGGCAATCAGCCCCAGCATTTT
many	.	TRBV20-1	TRBJ2-1	CSAHYRAGLRNEQFF	TGCAGTGCTCACTACCGAGCGGGCCTTCGAAATGAGCAGTTCTTC
many	.	TRBV12-3/TRBV12-4	TRBJ1-5	CASSAGTRRNQPQHF	TGTGCCAGCAGCGCCGGGACCAGGCGGAATCAGCCCCAGCATTTT
many	.	TRBV7-2	TRBJ1-5	CASSLGPPTANQPQHF	TGTGCCAGCAGCTTAGGTCCCCCGACGGCCAATCAGCCCCAGCATTTT
many	.	TRBV12-3/TRBV12-4	TRBJ2-1	CASSSAEYNEQFF	TGTGCCAGCAGTTCGGCAGAATACAATGAGCAGTTCTTC
many	TRBD1	TRBV20-1	TRBJ1-2	CSALGDSAQLYGYTF	TGCAGTGCTCTCGGGGACAGCGCTCAGCTCTATGGCTACACCTTC
many	.	TRBV20-1	TRBJ2-5	CSARDGVSETQYF	TGCAGTGCTAGAGACGGGGTTTCAGAGACCCAGTACTTC
many	.	TRBV12-3/TRBV12-4	TRBJ1-2	CASSLGGLYGYTF	TGTGCCAGCAGTTTGGGCGGTCTCTATGGCTACACCTTC
many	TRBD1	TRBV19	TRBJ2-6	CASSTAGTGFSGANVLTF	TGTGCCAGTAGTACAGCCGGGACAGGATTCTCTGGGGCCAACGTCCTGACTTTC
many	.	TRBV6-2/TRBV6-3	TRBJ2-5	CASSYWGSPRETQYF	TGTGCCAGCAGTTACTGGGGCTCTCCTCGTGAGACCCAGTACTTC
many	TRBD2	TRBV28	TRBJ2-1	CASRLALAGGPFNEQFF	TGTGCCAGCAGACTAGCACTAGCGGGGGGGCCTTTCAATGAGCAGTTCTTC
many	.	TRBV5-1	TRBJ1-2	CASSLGTSDNYGYTF	TGCGCCAGCAGCTTGGGGACTTCAGATAACTATGGCTACACCTTC
many	TRBD1	TRBV6-5	TRBJ1-2	CASSRQGGGYTF	TGTGCCAGCAGTCGACAGGGCGGAGGCTACACCTTC
many	.	TRBV27	TRBJ1-5	CASSFRWGGIYQPQHF	TGTGCCAGCAGTTTCAGGTGGGGGGGCATCTATCAGCCCCAGCATTTT
.	.	TRBV5-5	TRBJ1-1	CASSLVVRVTEAFF	TGTGCCAGCAGCTTGGTAGTGAGGGTCACTGAAGCTTTCTTT
many	.	TRBV10-3	TRBJ2-2	CAISDQNTGELFF	TGTGCCATCAGTGACCAGAACACCGGGGAGCTGTTTTTT
many	.	TRBV6-5	TRBJ2-1	CASSTDSLSWDEQFF	TGTGCCAGCAGCACCGACAGCTTATCGTGGGATGAGCAGTTCTTC
.	.	TRBV4-3	TRBJ1-5	CASSQDLGNSNQPQHF	TGCGCCAGCAGCCAAGATCTAGGTAATAGCAATCAGCCCCAGCATTTT
many	.	TRBV7-2	TRBJ2-2	CASSLSILGELFF	TGTGCCAGCAGCTTATCGATTCTCGGGGAGCTGTTTTTT
few	.	TRBV19	TRBJ2-5	CASSFRQETQYF	TGTGCCAGTAGTTTCCGACAAGAGACCCAGTACTTC
many	TRBD2	TRBV20-1	TRBJ2-4	CSASGLAGGPENIQYF	TGCAGTGCTAGTGGACTAGCGGGGGGGCCGGAAAACATTCAGTACTTC
many	TRBD2	TRBV10-3	TRBJ2-3	CAIRNPSGESSPQYF	TGTGCCATCAGGAACCCTAGCGGCGAGTCCAGCCCGCAGTATTTT
many	.	TRBV7-2	TRBJ1-6	CASSLRGDIHNSPLHF	TGTGCCAGCAGCTTAAGGGGGGACATCCATAATTCACCCCTCCACTTT
many	.	TRBV12-3/TRBV12-4	TRBJ2-5	CASSLDGWETQYF	TGTGCCAGCAGCTTGGACGGTTGGGAGACCCAGTACTTC
many	.	TRBV4-3	TRBJ1-6	CASSHRQYSPLHF	TGCGCCAGCAGCCACCGACAGTATTCACCCCTCCACTTT
many	TRBD1	TRBV20-1	TRBJ1-4	CSARAGTGEAVEKLFF	TGCAGTGCTAGAGCCGGGACAGGGGAGGCGGTCGAAAAACTGTTTTTT
many	TRBD1	TRBV11-2	TRBJ2-3	CASSSLGSDRAIPRTDTQYF	TGTGCCAGCAGCTCCCTTGGATCGGACAGGGCAATCCCCCGCACAGATACGCAGTATTTT
.	.	TRBV4-3	TRBJ1-5	CASSPTINSNQPQHF	TGCGCCAGCAGCCCAACCATTAATAGCAATCAGCCCCAGCATTTT
many	.	TRBV6-1	TRBJ1-5	CASTDRGREQPQHF	TGTGCCAGCACGGACCGAGGACGTGAACAGCCCCAGCATTTT
many	TRBD1	TRBV5-1	TRBJ2-5	CASSLHGQGEETQYF	TGCGCCAGCAGCCTACATGGACAGGGGGAAGAGACCCAGTACTTC
many	TRBD1	TRBV5-1	TRBJ1-6	CASSSRGQPLHF	TGCGCCAGCAGCTCCAGGGGGCAACCCCTCCACTTT
many	.	TRBV10-1	TRBJ2-2	CASIRTGELFF	TGCGCCAGCATCCGAACCGGGGAGCTGTTTTTT
many	.	TRBV20-1	TRBJ2-3	CSPEAVSTDTQYF	TGCAGCCCGGAGGCTGTTAGCACAGATACGCAGTATTTT
many	.	TRBV20-1	TRBJ1-1	CSARVGAPNTEAFF	TGCAGTGCTAGAGTGGGGGCCCCGAACACTGAAGCTTTCTTT
many	.	TRBV7-8	TRBJ2-5	CASSLGSVQETQYF	TGTGCCAGCAGCTTAGGGTCAGTTCAAGAGACCCAGTACTTC
many	TRBD1	TRBV10-3	TRBJ1-2	CAISVDRDHGYTF	TGTGCCATCAGTGTGGACAGGGACCATGGCTACACCTTC
few	.	TRBV3-1	TRBJ1-6	CASSHYPGVLNSPLHF	TGTGCCAGCAGCCACTACCCAGGGGTACTTAATTCACCCCTCCACTTT
many	.	TRBV19	TRBJ1-5	CASSIAASYSNQPQHF	TGTGCCAGTAGTATAGCGGCAAGCTATAGCAATCAGCCCCAGCATTTT
many	.	TRBV9	TRBJ2-4	CASSVGQAEGNIQYF	TGTGCCAGCAGCGTAGGGCAGGCAGAAGGAAACATTCAGTACTTC
.	TRBD2	TRBV4-3	TRBJ2-3	CASSQVQRGPSYNEQYF	TGCGCCAGCAGCCAAGTCCAGCGGGGGCCATCCTACAATGAGCAGTATTTT
many	.	TRBV5-1	TRBJ2-1	CASWGGRANEQFF	TGCGCCAGCTGGGGGGGGCGCGCTAATGAGCAGTTCTTC
many	.	TRBV6-2/TRBV6-3	TRBJ1-1	CASRIRGQNTEAFF	TGTGCCAGTAGGATCCGGGGCCAGAACACTGAAGCTTTCTTT
.	.	TRBV11-2	TRBJ2-1	CASSLNRDEQFF	TGTGCCAGCAGCTTAAACCGGGATGAGCAGTTCTTC
many	.	TRBV20-1	TRBJ1-1	CSARESRVRNTEAFF	TGCAGTGCTAGAGAATCCAGGGTCCGGAACACTGAAGCTTTCTTT
many	TRBD1	TRBV5-1	TRBJ2-1	CASSWGTGNEQFF	TGCGCCAGCAGCTGGGGGACAGGCAATGAGCAGTTCTTC
medium-sized	TRBD2	TRBV5-1	TRBJ2-2	CASSHKGLANTGELFF	TGCGCCAGCAGCCATAAGGGACTAGCGAACACCGGGGAGCTGTTTTTT
many	.	TRBV5-1	TRBJ1-2	CASRLREGKDYGYTF	TGCGCCAGCAGGCTCAGGGAAGGAAAGGACTATGGCTACACCTTC
many	.	TRBV18	TRBJ1-5	CASSRTENQPQHF	TGTGCCAGCTCAAGGACAGAAAATCAGCCCCAGCATTTT
many	.	TRBV6-1	TRBJ1-1	CASSGRSSEAFF	TGTGCCAGCAGTGGAAGATCGTCTGAAGCTTTCTTT
many	TRBD1	TRBV7-2	TRBJ1-4	CASSLGDSGGTNEKLFF	TGTGCCAGCAGCTTAGGGGACAGCGGAGGAACTAATGAAAAACTGTTTTTT
once	.	TRBV4-2	TRBJ2-5	CASSQVTAGQENQYF	TGTGCCAGCAGCCAAGTCACGGCGGGGCAAGAGAACCAGTACTTC
many	TRBD1	TRBV20-1	TRBJ1-2	CSASLPGTGDNYGYTF	TGCAGTGCTAGCCTCCCCGGGACAGGCGATAACTATGGCTACACCTTC
many	.	TRBV10-3	TRBJ2-1	CAIRGGREGYNEQFF	TGTGCCATCAGAGGGGGCAGGGAGGGCTACAATGAGCAGTTCTTC
.	TRBD1	TRBV5-6	TRBJ1-1	CASSFGTGLNTKAFF	TGTGCCAGCAGCTTCGGGACAGGATTGAACACTAAGGCTTTCTTT
many	TRBD1	TRBV7-2	TRBJ1-2	CASSSFGQGLRSYGYTF	TGTGCCAGCAGCTCCTTTGGACAGGGCTTACGCTCCTATGGCTACACCTTC
.	.	TRBV5-1	TRBJ2-3	CASSLLVSADTLYF	TGCGCCAGCAGCTTGCTAGTGTCTGCAGATACGCTGTATTTT
many	.	TRBV5-1	TRBJ2-1	CASSPRTGALNEQFF	TGCGCCAGCAGTCCCAGGACGGGGGCGTTGAATGAGCAGTTCTTC